This is a list of T cell receptor beta chains from one sample in a study of siplizumab effects on memory and regulatory T cells. Profiled with immunoSEQ multiplex PCR; TCRdb holds only in-frame clones, not every one. The data hold about 100,000 clones, with 75% to 95% observed a single time. The source material was CD4+ T cells sorted from blood. The receptor set was obtained from a human donor in good health. CDR3s include the opening cysteine and the closing phenylalanine or tryptophan. The D gene is left open where the match is weak. Clone size is not always given. Where it is, it says once, few, many or a class for expanded clones.

cdr3_aa | cdr3_nt | v_call | d_call | clone_size | j_call
CASSLAGGYEQYF | TGTGCCAGCAGTTTAGCGGGGGGGTACGAGCAGTACTTC | TRBV9 | TRBD2 | . | TRBJ2-7
CASSLGRTRSTDTQYF | TGTGCCAGCAGCTTGGGGCGGACAAGAAGCACAGATACGCAGTATTTT | TRBV5-4 | . | once | TRBJ2-3
CASSDKGNQPQHF | TGTGCCAGTAGTGACAAGGGCAATCAGCCCCAGCATTTT | TRBV19 | . | . | TRBJ1-5
CASCSGVLYEQYF | TGTGCTAGTTGTTCGGGGGTCCTCTACGAGCAGTACTTC | TRBV19 | . | . | TRBJ2-7
CASSQGGTDTQYF | TGTGCCAGCAGCCAGGGAGGCACAGATACGCAGTATTTT | TRBV7-2 | . | . | TRBJ2-3
CATGGSSGNTIYF | TGTGCCACCGGGGGCAGCTCTGGAAACACCATATATTTT | TRBV15 | . | . | TRBJ1-3
CASSYEQGNTEAFF | TGTGCCAGCAGTTACGAGCAGGGGAACACTGAAGCTTTCTTT | TRBV6-5 | . | . | TRBJ1-1
CASSLVSGMVQPQHF | TGTGCCAGCAGCTTAGTCTCCGGAATGGTTCAGCCCCAGCATTTT | TRBV7-2 | . | . | TRBJ1-5
CASSDGLSYGYTF | TGCGCCAGCAGTGATGGGCTGTCCTATGGCTACACCTTC | TRBV10-1 | . | . | TRBJ1-2
CASSESIINQPQHF | TGTGCCAGCAGTGAATCGATAATCAATCAGCCCCAGCATTTT | TRBV6-1 | . | . | TRBJ1-5
CSVGGTGSYNEQFF | TGCAGCGTTGGGGGGACAGGCTCCTACAATGAGCAGTTCTTC | TRBV29-1 | TRBD1 | few | TRBJ2-1
CSVNGHEQFF | TGCAGTGTCAACGGCCATGAGCAGTTCTTC | TRBV20-1 | . | . | TRBJ2-1
CASSRGQALNEKLFF | TGCGCCAGCAGCCGCGGACAGGCCTTAAATGAAAAACTGTTTTTT | TRBV4-3 | TRBD1 | . | TRBJ1-4
CAGRTGGQGSHTEAFF | TGTGCCGGGAGAACGGGAGGGCAGGGGAGTCATACTGAAGCTTTCTTT | TRBV30 | . | once | TRBJ1-1
CASRTGQGSGNTIYF | TGTGCCAGCAGAACCGGACAGGGCTCTGGAAACACCATATATTTT | TRBV6-5 | TRBD1 | . | TRBJ1-3
CASSPSATSGSASYNEQFF | TGTGCCAGCAGCCCGTCTGCGACTAGCGGTAGTGCATCCTACAATGAGCAGTTCTTC | TRBV7-3 | TRBD2 | . | TRBJ2-1
CASGPGTNYEQYF | TGTGCCAGCGGACCCGGGACGAACTACGAGCAGTACTTC | TRBV27 | . | few | TRBJ2-7
CASSPAEIRDDTPYEQYF | TGCGCCAGCAGTCCAGCCGAAATCCGGGACGACACCCCCTACGAGCAGTACTTC | TRBV10-1 | . | . | TRBJ2-7
CASSGSGGVAKNIQYF | TGTGCCAGCAGCGGTAGCGGGGGGGTGGCCAAAAACATTCAGTACTTC | TRBV28 | TRBD2 | . | TRBJ2-4
CASVGSGGPDTQYF | TGTGCCAGCGTGGGGTCAGGGGGCCCAGATACGCAGTATTTT | TRBV6-6 | TRBD1 | . | TRBJ2-3
CASSLNRVNTEAFF | TGTGCCAGCAGCTTAAACAGGGTGAACACTGAAGCTTTCTTT | TRBV7-3 | . | . | TRBJ1-1
CASSAPGTSGDNEQFF | TGTGCCAGCAGCGCCCCGGGGACTAGCGGGGACAATGAGCAGTTCTTC | TRBV7-9 | TRBD2 | . | TRBJ2-1
CASSQAEGSYNSPLHF | TGCGCCAGCAGTCAGGCTGAGGGCTCCTATAATTCACCCCTCCACTTT | TRBV23-1 | . | . | TRBJ1-6
CASSQAGLDEKLFF | TGCGCCAGCAGCCAAGCAGGTCTTGATGAAAAACTGTTTTTT | TRBV4-1 | . | . | TRBJ1-4
CASSPLTSGVVTGELFF | TGCGCCAGCAGCCCCCTCACTAGCGGCGTCGTCACCGGGGAGCTGTTTTTT | TRBV5-1 | TRBD2 | . | TRBJ2-2
CASSPLRLAGYNEQFF | TGTGCCAGCTCACCACTTCGACTAGCGGGGTACAATGAGCAGTTCTTC | TRBV18 | TRBD2 | once | TRBJ2-1
CASSQDRGGLETQYF | TGCGCCAGCAGCCAAGATCGGGGGGGATTGGAGACCCAGTACTTC | TRBV4-3 | TRBD2 | . | TRBJ2-5
CASSPGPTRTQYF | TGTGCCAGCAGCCCGGGACCAACAAGGACCCAGTACTTC | TRBV7-2 | . | . | TRBJ2-5
CASSTRTSGGTGELFF | TGTGCCAGCAGCACAAGGACTAGCGGGGGGACCGGGGAGCTGTTTTTT | TRBV5-4 | TRBD2 | . | TRBJ2-2
CASSEAPNTNTGELFF | TGTGCCAGCAGTGAAGCGCCGAACACCAACACCGGGGAGCTGTTTTTT | TRBV6-1 | . | . | TRBJ2-2
CASSFIIGGVSNEQFF | TGCGCCAGCAGCTTCATAATCGGGGGGGTATCGAATGAGCAGTTCTTC | TRBV5-1 | TRBD2 | . | TRBJ2-1
CASSSTPEGWIRQYF | TGTGCCAGCAGCTCAACCCCTGAGGGGTGGATTAGGCAGTACTTC | TRBV5-5 | . | . | TRBJ2-7
CASSQVGTNYGYTF | TGCGCCAGCAGCCAAGTAGGAACTAACTATGGCTACACCTTC | TRBV4-3 | . | . | TRBJ1-2
CASSLFAQETQYF | TGTGCCAGCTCACTGTTCGCCCAAGAGACCCAGTACTTC | TRBV18 | . | . | TRBJ2-5
CASSPGRGYEQYF | TGTGCCAGCTCACCGGGAAGGGGATACGAGCAGTACTTC | TRBV18 | . | . | TRBJ2-7
CASSQGQGGETQYF | TGCGCCAGCAGCCAGGGACAGGGTGGGGAGACCCAGTACTTC | TRBV4-1 | TRBD1 | . | TRBJ2-5
CASSSRDRGAIIPGNTIYF | TGTGCCAGCAGCTCCCGGGACAGGGGGGCAATCATCCCGGGAAACACCATATATTTT | TRBV11-2 | TRBD1 | . | TRBJ1-3
CAISESAESHEAFF | TGTGCCATCAGTGAGTCTGCCGAATCCCACGAAGCTTTCTTT | TRBV10-3 | . | few | TRBJ1-1
CAWSDRTKGRNQPQHF | TGTGCCTGGAGTGATCGGACCAAGGGACGTAATCAGCCCCAGCATTTT | TRBV30 | . | . | TRBJ1-5
CASDRTLSGGAVDTQYF | TGCGCCAGCGATCGCACCCTTAGCGGGGGGGCGGTAGATACGCAGTATTTT | TRBV5-1 | TRBD2 | . | TRBJ2-3
CASSQAPGTGSDTQYF | TGTGCCAGCAGCCAAGCCCCCGGGACAGGGAGTGATACGCAGTATTTT | TRBV4-2 | TRBD1 | . | TRBJ2-3
CASSPLQEGPYEQYF | TGTGCCAGCTCACCACTACAGGAGGGGCCCTACGAGCAGTACTTC | TRBV18 | . | . | TRBJ2-7
CASSPPGSGNTIYF | TGTGCCAGCTCACCGCCAGGGTCCGGAAACACCATATATTTT | TRBV18 | . | . | TRBJ1-3
CASSDRGAGSGQPQHF | TGTGCCAGTTCGGACAGGGGCGCGGGTTCGGGTCAGCCCCAGCATTTT | TRBV19 | TRBD1 | . | TRBJ1-5
CASSTSGGLTYNEQFF | TGTGCCAGTAGTACCAGCGGGGGGTTGACCTACAATGAGCAGTTCTTC | TRBV19 | TRBD2 | . | TRBJ2-1
CASSEPPGTGLTDTQYF | TGTGCCAGCAGCGAACCCCCCGGGACAGGGCTCACAGATACGCAGTATTTT | TRBV7-9 | TRBD1 | . | TRBJ2-3
CASSSTSQETQYF | TGTGCCAGCTCCAGCACGTCACAAGAGACCCAGTACTTC | TRBV19 | . | once | TRBJ2-5
CASGAEKSNQPQHF | TGTGCCAGCGGGGCAGAGAAGAGCAATCAGCCCCAGCATTTT | TRBV2 | . | . | TRBJ1-5
CASSTRQAQYSNQPQHF | TGTGCCAGCAGTACCCGACAAGCCCAGTATAGCAATCAGCCCCAGCATTTT | TRBV5-6 | . | once | TRBJ1-5
CASSGSTSGGAYEQYF | TGTGCCAGCAGTGGATCGACTAGCGGGGGGGCCTACGAGCAGTACTTC | TRBV6-1 | TRBD2 | . | TRBJ2-7
CASSYSPGNTEAFF | TGTGCCAGCAGTTACAGTCCGGGGAACACTGAAGCTTTCTTT | TRBV6-5 | . | . | TRBJ1-1
CASSLYPGGSYEQYF | TGTGCCAGCAGTTTGTACCCGGGGGGATCCTACGAGCAGTACTTC | TRBV27 | TRBD2 | . | TRBJ2-7
CASSDRQGGGPQHF | TGTGCCAGCAGCGACCGACAGGGTGGAGGCCCCCAGCATTTT | TRBV9 | TRBD1 | . | TRBJ1-5